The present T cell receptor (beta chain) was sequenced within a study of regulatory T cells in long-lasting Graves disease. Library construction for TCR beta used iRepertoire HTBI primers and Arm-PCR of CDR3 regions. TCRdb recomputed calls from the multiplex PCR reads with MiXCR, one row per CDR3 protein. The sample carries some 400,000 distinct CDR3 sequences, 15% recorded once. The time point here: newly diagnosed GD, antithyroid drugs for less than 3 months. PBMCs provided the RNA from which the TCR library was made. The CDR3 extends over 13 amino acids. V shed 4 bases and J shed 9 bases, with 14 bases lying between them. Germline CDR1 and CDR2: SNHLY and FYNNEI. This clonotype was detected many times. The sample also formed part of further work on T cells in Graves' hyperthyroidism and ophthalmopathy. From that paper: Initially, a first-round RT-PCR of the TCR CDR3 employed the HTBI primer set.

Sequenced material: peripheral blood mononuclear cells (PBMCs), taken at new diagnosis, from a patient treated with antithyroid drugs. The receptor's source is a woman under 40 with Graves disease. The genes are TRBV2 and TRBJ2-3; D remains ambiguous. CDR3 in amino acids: CASSGEDTLTQYF. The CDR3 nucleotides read TGTGCCAGCAGTGGGGAAGATACGCTCACGCAGTATTTT.